This T cell receptor beta chain was obtained from a study of cytomegalovirus exposure and HLA in healthy donors. V was trimmed by 9 bases and J by 2 bases, leaving 16 bases between them. Germline-derived CDR1 and CDR2 are KGHSH and LQKENI. CDR3 size: 14 residues. Worth noting for this clone: Its target is unknown.

General study points: Trimming of TCR beta V- and J-genes showed a link, identified in a later analysis, to a missense DCLRE1C variant. 164 TCR beta chains were listed as cytomegalovirus-associated. What a later analysis reportedly showed was that an Asian-associated ancestry cluster had fewer N-insertions than the approximately 700-donor mean.

Researchers ran the PCR with 60 Vbeta and 13 Jbeta primers. Clones were sequenced by immunoSEQ multiplex PCR, and TCRdb holds only the in-frame ones, with some missing. The table lists roughly 200,000 clones. The sequencing input was PBMCs. The sequence was collected from a girl aged 2-15 years in good health and CMV-seropositive. This sequence joins TRBV18 and TRBJ1-1, with D uncertain. CDR3 amino acids: CASRSAALNTEAFF. CDR3 nucleotides: TGTGCCAGTCGTTCGGCAGCGCTAAACACTGAAGCTTTCTTT.